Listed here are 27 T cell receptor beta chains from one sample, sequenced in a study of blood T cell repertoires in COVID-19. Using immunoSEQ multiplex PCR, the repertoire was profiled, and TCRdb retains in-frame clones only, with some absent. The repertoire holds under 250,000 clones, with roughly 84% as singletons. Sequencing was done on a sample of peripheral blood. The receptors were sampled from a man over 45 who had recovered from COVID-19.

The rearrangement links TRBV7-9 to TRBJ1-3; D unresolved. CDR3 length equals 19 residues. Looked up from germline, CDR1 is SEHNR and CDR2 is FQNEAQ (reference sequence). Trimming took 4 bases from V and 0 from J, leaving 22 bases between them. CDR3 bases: TGTGCCAGCAGCTCCGGTTGGGCAGTTACAATCTTCTCTGGAAACACCATATATTTT. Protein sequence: CASSSGWAVTIFSGNTIYF.

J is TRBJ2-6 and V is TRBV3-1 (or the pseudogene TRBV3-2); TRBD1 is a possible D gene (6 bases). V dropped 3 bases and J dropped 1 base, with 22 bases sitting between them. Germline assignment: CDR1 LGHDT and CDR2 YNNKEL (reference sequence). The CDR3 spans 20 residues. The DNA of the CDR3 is TGTGCCAGCAGCCACCCCACGCGCTACAGGGTGGTATCTGGGGCCAACGTCCTGACTTTC. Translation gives CASSHPTRYRVVSGANVLTF.

The CDR3, as DNA: TGTGCCAGCAGGAGAACAGGGGTACGGAACTATGGCTACACCTTC. It translates to CASRRTGVRNYGYTF. This chain links TRBV6-5 with TRBJ1-2; TRBD1 aligns across 7 bases. CDR3 length: 15 residues. V shed 6 bases and J 2 bases; nucleotides not matched to a gene: 9. Looked up from germline, CDR1 is MNHEY and CDR2 is SVGAGI.

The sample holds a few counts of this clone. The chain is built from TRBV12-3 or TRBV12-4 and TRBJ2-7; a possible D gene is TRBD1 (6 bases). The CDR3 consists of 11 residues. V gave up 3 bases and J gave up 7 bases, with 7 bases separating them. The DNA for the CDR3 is TGTGCCAGCAGTTTCGACAGGGAGCAGTACTTC. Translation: CASSFDREQYF.

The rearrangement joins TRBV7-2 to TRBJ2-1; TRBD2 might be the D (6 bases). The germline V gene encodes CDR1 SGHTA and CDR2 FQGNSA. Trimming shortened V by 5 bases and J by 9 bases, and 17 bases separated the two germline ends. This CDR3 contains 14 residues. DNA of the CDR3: TGTGCCAGCAGCGGTAGCGGAATTGGGGGTGAGCAGTTCTTC. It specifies CASSGSGIGGEQFF.

The CDR3 bases are TGTGCCAGCAGCCTAGGGCAGGGAGGGACCGGGGAGCTGTTTTTT. Amino acid sequence: CASSLGQGGTGELFF. This chain links TRBV7-2 with TRBJ2-2; 7 bases are a match to TRBD2. Trimming cost V 5 bases and J 5 bases; bases outside gene matches: 8. The length of the CDR3 is 15 residues. Germline-derived CDR1 and CDR2 are SGHTA and FQGNSA.

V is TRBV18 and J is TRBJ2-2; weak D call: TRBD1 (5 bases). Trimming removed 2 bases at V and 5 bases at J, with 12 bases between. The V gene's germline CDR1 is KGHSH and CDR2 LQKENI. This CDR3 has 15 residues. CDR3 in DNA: TGTGCCAGCTCACCAGGGGCAGGTCAGACCGGGGAGCTGTTTTTT. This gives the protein CASSPGAGQTGELFF.

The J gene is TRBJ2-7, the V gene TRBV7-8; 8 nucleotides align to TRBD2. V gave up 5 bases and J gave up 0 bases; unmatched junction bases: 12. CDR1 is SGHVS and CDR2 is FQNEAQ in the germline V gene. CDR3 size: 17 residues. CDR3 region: CASSPSSGLASSYEQYF. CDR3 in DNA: TGTGCCAGCAGCCCGTCTAGCGGGCTGGCCAGCTCCTACGAGCAGTACTTC.

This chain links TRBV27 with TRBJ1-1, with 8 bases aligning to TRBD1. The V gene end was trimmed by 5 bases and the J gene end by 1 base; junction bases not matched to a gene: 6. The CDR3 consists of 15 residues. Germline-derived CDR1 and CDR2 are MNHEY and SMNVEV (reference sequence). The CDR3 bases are TGTGCCAGCAGTGTCGACAGGGGAAGGAACACTGAAGCTTTCTTT. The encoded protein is CASSVDRGRNTEAFF.

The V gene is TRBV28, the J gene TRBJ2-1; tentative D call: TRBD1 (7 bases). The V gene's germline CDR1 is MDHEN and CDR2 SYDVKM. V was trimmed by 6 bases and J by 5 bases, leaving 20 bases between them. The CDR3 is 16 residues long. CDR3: CASSLLTGTGHNEQFF. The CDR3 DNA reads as TGTGCCAGCAGCCTATTGACAGGGACTGGCCACAATGAGCAGTTCTTC.

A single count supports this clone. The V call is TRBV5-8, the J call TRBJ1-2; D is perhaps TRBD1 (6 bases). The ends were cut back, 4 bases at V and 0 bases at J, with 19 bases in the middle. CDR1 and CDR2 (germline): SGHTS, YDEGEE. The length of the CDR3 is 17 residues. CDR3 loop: CASSPIQGRGANYGYTF. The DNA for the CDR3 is TGTGCCAGCAGCCCTATACAGGGCAGAGGGGCTAACTATGGCTACACCTTC. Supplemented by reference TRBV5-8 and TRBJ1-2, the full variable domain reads EAGVTQSPTHLIKTRGQQATLRCSPISGHTSVYWYQQALGLGLQFLLWYDEGEERNRGNFPPRFSGRQFPNYSSELNVNALELEDSALYLCASSPIQGRGANYGYTFGSGTRLTVV.

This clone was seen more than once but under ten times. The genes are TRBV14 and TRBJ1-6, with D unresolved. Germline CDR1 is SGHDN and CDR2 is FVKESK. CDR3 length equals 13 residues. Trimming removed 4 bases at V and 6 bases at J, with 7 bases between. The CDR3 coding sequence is TGTGCCAGCAGCCCCTTCGGTAATTCACCCCTCCACTTT. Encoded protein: CASSPFGNSPLHF.

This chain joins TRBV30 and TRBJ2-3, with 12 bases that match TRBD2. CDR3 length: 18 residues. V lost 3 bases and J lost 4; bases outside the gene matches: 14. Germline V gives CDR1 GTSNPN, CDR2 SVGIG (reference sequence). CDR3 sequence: CAWSIGLAGGPFSDTQYF. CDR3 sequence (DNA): TGTGCCTGGAGCATCGGGCTAGCGGGAGGGCCTTTCTCAGATACGCAGTATTTT.

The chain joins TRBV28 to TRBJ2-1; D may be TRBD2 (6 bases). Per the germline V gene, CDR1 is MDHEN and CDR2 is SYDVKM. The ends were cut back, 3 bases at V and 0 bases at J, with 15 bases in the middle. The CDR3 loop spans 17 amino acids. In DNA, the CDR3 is TGTGCCAGCAGTTTCGGCCTAGCGTCGAGCTCCTACAATGAGCAGTTCTTC. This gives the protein CASSFGLASSSYNEQFF.

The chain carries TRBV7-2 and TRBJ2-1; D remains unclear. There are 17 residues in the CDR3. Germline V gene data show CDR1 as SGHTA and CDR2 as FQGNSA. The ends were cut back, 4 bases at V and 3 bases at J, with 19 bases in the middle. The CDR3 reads CASSSLSKDLIYNEQFF. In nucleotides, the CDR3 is TGTGCCAGCAGCTCCCTGTCTAAAGATCTAATCTACAATGAGCAGTTCTTC.

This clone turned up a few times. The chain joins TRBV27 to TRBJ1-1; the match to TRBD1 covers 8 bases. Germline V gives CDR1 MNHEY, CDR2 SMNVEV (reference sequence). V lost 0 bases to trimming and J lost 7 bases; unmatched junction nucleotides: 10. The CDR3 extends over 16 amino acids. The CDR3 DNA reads TGTGCCAGCAGTTTATCCCCAGGGGGCGCGTACGATGAAGCTTTCTTT. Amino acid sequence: CASSLSPGGAYDEAFF.

The CDR3 DNA sequence: TGTGCCAGTAGTATAAGGGGGGTGGGGAGCGGGAGCTACAATGAGCAGTTCTTC. The encoded protein is CASSIRGVGSGSYNEQFF. V usage is TRBV19 and J usage is TRBJ2-1; 8 bases are a match to TRBD2. The CDR3 is made up of 18 amino acids. After removal of 2 bases from V and 3 bases from J, the junction contained 12 bases not matched to a gene. The V gene's germline CDR1 is LNHDA and CDR2 SQIVND (reference sequence).

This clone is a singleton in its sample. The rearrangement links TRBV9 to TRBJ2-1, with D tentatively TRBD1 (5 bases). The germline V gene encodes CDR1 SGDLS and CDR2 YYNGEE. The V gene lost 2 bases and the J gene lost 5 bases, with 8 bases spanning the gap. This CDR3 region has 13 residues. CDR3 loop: CASSVSGHNEQFF. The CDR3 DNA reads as TGTGCCAGCAGCGTTTCAGGGCACAATGAGCAGTTCTTC. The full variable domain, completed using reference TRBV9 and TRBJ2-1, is DSGVTQTPKHLITATGQRVTLRCSPRSGDLSVYWYQQSLDQGLQFLIQYYNGEERAKGNILERFSAQQFPDLHSELNLSSLELGDSALYFCASSVSGHNEQFFGPGTRLTVL.

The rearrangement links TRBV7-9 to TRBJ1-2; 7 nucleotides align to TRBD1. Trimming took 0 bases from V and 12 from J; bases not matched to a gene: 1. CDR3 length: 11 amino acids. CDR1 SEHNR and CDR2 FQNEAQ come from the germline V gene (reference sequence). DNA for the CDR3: TGTGCCAGCAGCTTAGCAGGGGGCGACACCTTC. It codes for CASSLAGGDTF.

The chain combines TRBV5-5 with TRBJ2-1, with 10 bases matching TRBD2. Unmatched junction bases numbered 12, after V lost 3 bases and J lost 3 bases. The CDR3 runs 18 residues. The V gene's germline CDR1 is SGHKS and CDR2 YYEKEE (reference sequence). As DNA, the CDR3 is TGTGCCAGCAGCTCCCCCGGGCTGCTAGCGGGGGACTACAATGAGCAGTTCTTC. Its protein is CASSSPGLLAGDYNEQFF.

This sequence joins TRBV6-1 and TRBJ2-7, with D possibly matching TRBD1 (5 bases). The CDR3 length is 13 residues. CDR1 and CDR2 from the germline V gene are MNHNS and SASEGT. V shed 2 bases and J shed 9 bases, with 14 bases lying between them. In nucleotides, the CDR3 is TGTGCCAGCAGTGAACGGACGACAGTGGGGCAGTACTTC. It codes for CASSERTTVGQYF.

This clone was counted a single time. This chain's CDR3 is CASSNHLSGQPQHF. The CDR3 DNA reads as TGTGCCAGCAGCAACCACCTCTCGGGGCAGCCCCAGCATTTT. The rearrangement links TRBV28 to TRBJ1-5, with D unresolved. Trimming cost V 6 bases and J 7 bases, with 16 bases left between them. The CDR3 totals 14 residues. Germline V CDR1 and CDR2: MDHEN, SYDVKM.

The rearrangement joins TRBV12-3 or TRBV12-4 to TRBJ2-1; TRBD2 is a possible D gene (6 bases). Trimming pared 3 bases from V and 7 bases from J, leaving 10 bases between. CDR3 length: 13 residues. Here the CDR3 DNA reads TGTGCCAGCAGTTTTCTAGCGCGAAATGAGCAGTTCTTC. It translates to CASSFLARNEQFF.

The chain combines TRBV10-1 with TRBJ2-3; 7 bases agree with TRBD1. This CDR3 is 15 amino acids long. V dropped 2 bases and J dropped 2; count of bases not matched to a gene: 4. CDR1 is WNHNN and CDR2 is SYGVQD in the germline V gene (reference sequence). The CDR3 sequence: CASSERGQNTDTQYF. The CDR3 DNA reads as TGCGCCAGCAGTGAGAGGGGACAGAACACAGATACGCAGTATTTT.

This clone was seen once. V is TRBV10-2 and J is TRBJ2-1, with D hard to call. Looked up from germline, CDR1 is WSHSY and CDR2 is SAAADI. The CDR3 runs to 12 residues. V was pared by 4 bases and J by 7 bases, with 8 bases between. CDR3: CASSAGWNEQFF. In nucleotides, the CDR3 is TGCGCCAGCAGTGCCGGGTGGAATGAGCAGTTCTTC.

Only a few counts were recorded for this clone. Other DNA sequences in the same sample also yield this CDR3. The CDR3: CASSSRGVSNQPQHF. The CDR3 DNA follows: TGTGCCAGCAGTTCCCGGGGGGTTAGCAATCAGCCCCAGCATTTT. The V call is TRBV28, the J call TRBJ1-5; a possible D gene is TRBD1 (5 bases). The CDR3 totals 15 residues. With 4 bases removed from V and 0 bases from J, the gap between germline ends came to 10 bases. From germline, CDR1 is MDHEN and CDR2 SYDVKM.

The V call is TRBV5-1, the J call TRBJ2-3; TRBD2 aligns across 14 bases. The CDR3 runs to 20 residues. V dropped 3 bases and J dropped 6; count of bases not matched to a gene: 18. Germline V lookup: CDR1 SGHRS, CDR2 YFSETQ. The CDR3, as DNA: TGCGCCAGCAGCTCCTTCCCGGGACTAGCGGGAGTGGGACTCGGTGATACGCAGTATTTT. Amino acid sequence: CASSSFPGLAGVGLGDTQYF.